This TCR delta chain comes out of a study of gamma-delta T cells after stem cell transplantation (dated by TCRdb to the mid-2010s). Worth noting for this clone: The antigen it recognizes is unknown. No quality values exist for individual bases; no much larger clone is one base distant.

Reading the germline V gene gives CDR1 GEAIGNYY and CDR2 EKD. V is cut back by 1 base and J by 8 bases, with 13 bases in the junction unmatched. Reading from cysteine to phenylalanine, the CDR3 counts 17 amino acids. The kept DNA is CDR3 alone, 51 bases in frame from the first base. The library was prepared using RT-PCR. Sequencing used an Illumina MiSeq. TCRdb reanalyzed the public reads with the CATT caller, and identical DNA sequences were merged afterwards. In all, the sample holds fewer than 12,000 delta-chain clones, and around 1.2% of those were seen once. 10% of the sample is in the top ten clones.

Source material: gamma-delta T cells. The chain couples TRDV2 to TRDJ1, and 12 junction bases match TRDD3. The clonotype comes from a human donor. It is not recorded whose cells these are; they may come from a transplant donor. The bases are TGTGCCTGTGACACGGTTGGACTGGGGGATACTTCCTGGAAACTCATCTTT. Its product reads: CACDTVGLGDTSWKLIF.